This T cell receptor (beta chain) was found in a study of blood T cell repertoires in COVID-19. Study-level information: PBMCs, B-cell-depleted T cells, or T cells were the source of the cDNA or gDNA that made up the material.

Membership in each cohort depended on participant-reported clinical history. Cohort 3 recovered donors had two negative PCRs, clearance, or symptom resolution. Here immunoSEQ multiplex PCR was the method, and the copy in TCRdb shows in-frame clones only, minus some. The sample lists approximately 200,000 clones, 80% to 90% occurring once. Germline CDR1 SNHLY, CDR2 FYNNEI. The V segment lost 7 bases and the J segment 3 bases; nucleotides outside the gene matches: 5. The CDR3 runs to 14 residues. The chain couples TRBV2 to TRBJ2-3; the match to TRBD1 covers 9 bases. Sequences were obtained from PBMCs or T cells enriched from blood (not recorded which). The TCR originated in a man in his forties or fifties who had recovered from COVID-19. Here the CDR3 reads CASNGQGWTDTQYF. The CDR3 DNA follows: TGTGCCAGCAACGGACAGGGGTGGACAGATACGCAGTATTTT.